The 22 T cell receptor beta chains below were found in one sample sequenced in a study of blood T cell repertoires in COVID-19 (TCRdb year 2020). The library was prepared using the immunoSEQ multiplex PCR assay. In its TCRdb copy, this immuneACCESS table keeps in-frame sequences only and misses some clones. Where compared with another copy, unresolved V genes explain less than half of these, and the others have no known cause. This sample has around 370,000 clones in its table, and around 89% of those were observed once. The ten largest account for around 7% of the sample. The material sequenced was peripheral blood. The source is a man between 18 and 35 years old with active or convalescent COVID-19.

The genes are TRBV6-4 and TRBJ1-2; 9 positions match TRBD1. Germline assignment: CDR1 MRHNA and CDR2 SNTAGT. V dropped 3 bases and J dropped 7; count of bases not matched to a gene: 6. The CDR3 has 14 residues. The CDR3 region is CASSDGTGFGGYTF. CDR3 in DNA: TGTGCCAGCAGTGATGGGACAGGGTTCGGTGGCTACACCTTC.

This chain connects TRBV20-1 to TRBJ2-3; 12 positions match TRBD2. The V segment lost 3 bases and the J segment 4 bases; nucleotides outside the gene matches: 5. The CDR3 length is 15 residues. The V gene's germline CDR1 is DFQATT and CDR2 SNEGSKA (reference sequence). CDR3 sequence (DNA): TGCAGTGCTAGTCCTAGCGGGAGGGGGGCAGATACGCAGTATTTT. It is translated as CSASPSGRGADTQYF.

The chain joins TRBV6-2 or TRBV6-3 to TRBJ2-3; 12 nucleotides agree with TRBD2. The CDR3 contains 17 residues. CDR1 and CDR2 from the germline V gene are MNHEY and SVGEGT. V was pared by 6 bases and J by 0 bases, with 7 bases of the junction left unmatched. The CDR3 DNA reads TGTGCCAGCAGCCGCGGACTAGCGGGAACTAGCACAGATACGCAGTATTTT. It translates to CASSRGLAGTSTDTQYF.

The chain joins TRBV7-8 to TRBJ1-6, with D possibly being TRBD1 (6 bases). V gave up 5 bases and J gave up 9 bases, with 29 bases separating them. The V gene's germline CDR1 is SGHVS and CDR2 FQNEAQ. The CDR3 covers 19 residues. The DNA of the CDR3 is TGTGCCAGCAGCCCCCTGGTCAGGTCAGGGGTTAAGTTTAGTTCACCCCTCCACTTT. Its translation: CASSPLVRSGVKFSSPLHF.

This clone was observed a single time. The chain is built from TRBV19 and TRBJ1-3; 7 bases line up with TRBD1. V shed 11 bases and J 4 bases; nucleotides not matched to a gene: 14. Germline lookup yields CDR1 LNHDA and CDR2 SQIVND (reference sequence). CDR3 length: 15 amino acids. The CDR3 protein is CAPFPNRGTGNTIYF. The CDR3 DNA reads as TGTGCCCCTTTCCCCAACAGGGGAACAGGAAACACCATATATTTT.

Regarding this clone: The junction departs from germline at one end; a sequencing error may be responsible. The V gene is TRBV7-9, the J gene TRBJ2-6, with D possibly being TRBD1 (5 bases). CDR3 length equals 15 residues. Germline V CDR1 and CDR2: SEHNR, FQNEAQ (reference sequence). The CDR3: CAITPRSSGANVLTF. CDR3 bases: TGTGCCATCACACCTAGGAGCTCTGGGGCCAACGTGCTGACTTTC.

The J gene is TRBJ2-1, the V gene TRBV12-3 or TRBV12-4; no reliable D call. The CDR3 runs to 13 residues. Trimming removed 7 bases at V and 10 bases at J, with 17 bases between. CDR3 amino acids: CASTLGAPQEQFF. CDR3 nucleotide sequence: TGTGCCAGCACCCTTGGAGCCCCCCAGGAGCAGTTCTTC.

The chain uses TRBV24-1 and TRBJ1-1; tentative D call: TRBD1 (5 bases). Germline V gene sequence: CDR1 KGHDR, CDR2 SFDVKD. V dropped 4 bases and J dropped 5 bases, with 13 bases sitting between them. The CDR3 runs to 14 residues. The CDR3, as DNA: TGTGCCACCAGTGAGACATCAGGGTCGACTGAAGCTTTCTTT. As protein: CATSETSGSTEAFF.

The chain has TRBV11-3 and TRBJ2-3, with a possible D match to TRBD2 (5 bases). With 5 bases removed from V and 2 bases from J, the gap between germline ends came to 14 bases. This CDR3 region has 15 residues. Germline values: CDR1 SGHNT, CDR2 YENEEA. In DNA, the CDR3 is TGTGCCAGCAGCCGGGGAAGCGGATCCACAGATACGCAGTATTTT. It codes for CASSRGSGSTDTQYF.

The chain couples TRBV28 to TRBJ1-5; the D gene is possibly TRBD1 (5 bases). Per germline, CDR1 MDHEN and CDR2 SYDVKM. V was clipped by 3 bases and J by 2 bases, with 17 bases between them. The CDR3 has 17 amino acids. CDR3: CASSLAGTQGGNQPQHF. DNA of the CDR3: TGTGCCAGCAGTTTGGCAGGGACTCAGGGTGGCAATCAGCCCCAGCATTTT.

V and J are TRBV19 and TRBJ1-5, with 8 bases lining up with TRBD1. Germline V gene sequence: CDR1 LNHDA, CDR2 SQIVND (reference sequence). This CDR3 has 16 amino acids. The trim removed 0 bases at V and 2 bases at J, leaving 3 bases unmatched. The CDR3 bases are TGTGCCAGTAGTATAGAGCAGGGGGCCGGCAATCAGCCCCAGCATTTT. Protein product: CASSIEQGAGNQPQHF. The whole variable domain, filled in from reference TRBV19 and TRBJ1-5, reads DGGITQSPKYLFRKEGQNVTLSCEQNLNHDAMYWYRQDPGQGLRLIYYSQIVNDFQKGDIAEGYSVSREKKESFPLTVTSAQKNPTAFYLCASSIEQGAGNQPQHFGDGTRLSIL.

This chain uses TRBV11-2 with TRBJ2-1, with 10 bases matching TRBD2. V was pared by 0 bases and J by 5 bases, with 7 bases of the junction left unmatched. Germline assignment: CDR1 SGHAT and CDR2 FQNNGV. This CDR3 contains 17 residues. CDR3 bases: TGTGCCAGCAGCTTAGACCGGACTAGCGGAGAGAACAATGAGCAGTTCTTC. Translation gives CASSLDRTSGENNEQFF.

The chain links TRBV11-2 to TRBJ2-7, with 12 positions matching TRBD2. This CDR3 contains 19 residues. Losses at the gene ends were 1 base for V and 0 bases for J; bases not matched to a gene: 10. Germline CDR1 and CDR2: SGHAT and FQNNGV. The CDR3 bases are TGTGCCAGCAGCTTAGTCCTTTGGCTAGCGGGAGGGGACTCCTACGAGCAGTACTTC. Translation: CASSLVLWLAGGDSYEQYF.

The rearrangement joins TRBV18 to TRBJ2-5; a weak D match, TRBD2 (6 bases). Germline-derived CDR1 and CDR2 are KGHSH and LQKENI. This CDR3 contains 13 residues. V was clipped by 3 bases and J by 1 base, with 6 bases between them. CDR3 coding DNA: TGTGCCAGCTCACCCGGGGGCCAAGAGACCCAGTACTTC. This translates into CASSPGGQETQYF.

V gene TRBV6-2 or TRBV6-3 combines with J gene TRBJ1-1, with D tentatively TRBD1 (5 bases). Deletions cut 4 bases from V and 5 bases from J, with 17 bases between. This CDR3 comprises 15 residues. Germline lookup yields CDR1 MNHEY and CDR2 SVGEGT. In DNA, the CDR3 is TGTGCCAGCAGTTCAACTTTAGGGGTTGGGACTGAAGCTTTCTTT. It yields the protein CASSSTLGVGTEAFF.

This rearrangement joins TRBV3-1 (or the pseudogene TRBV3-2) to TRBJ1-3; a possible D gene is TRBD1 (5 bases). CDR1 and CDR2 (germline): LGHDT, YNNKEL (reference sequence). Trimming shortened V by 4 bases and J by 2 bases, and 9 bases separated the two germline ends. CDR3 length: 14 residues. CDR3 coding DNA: TGTGCCAGCAGCCTGGGGCCAGCTGGAAACACCATATATTTT. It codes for CASSLGPAGNTIYF.

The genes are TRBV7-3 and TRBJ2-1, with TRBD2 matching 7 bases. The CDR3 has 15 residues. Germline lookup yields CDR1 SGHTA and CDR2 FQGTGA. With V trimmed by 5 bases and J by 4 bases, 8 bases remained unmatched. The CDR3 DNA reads TGTGCCAGCAGCCGGGGGGTTTTAGCGTACAATGAGCAGTTCTTC. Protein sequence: CASSRGVLAYNEQFF.

The CDR3 sequence: CASSQENWGLDDNEQFF. For the CDR3, the DNA is TGTGCCAGCAGCCAAGAGAATTGGGGACTAGACGACAATGAGCAGTTCTTC. The V and J genes are TRBV4-2 and TRBJ2-1, with TRBD2 matching 8 bases. V shed 0 bases and J 5 bases; nucleotides not matched to a gene: 9. The CDR3 is 17 residues long. The V gene's germline CDR1 is LGHNA and CDR2 YNFKEQ.

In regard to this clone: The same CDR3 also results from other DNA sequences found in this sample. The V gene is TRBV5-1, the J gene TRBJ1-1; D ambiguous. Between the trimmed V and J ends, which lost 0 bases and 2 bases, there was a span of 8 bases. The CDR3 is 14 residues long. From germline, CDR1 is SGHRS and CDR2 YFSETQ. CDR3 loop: CASSLAGGNTEAFF. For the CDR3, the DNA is TGCGCCAGCAGCTTGGCCGGAGGTAACACTGAAGCTTTCTTT.

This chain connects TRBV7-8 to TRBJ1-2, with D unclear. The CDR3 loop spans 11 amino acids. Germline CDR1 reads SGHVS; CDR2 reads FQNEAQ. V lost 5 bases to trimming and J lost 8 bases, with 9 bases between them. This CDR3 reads CASSLQKGYTF. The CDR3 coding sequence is TGTGCCAGCAGCCTCCAGAAGGGCTACACCTTC.

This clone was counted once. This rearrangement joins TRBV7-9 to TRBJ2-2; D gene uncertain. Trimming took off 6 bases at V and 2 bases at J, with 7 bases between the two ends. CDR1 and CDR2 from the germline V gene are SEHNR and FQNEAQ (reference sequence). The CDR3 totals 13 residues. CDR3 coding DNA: TGTGCCAGCAGTACAGTTAACACCGGGGAGCTGTTTTTT. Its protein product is CASSTVNTGELFF.

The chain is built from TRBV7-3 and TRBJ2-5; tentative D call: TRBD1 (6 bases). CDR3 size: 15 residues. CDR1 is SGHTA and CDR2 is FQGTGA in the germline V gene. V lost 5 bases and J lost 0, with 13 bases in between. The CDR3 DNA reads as TGTGCCAGCAGCCCTGACAGGCGGAACCAAGAGACCCAGTACTTC. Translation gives CASSPDRRNQETQYF. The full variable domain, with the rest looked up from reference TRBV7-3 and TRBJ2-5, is GAGVSQTPSNKVTEKGKYVELRCDPISGHTALYWYRQSLGQGPEFLIYFQGTGAADDSGLPNDRFFAVRPEGSVSTLKIQRTERGDSAVYLCASSPDRRNQETQYFGPGTRLLVL.